This T cell receptor (beta chain) originates from a study of blood T cell repertoires in COVID-19. The length of the CDR3 is 15 residues. Between the trimmed V and J ends, which lost 3 bases and 6 bases, there was a span of 16 bases. From germline, CDR1 is SGDLS and CDR2 YYNGEE. The method was immunoSEQ multiplex PCR; TCRdb's version includes in-frame clones alone and lacks a portion of them. The sample records about 130,000 clones, around 83% being singletons. Study members were between about 18 and 95 years old and lived in some 22 US regions. Sequenced sample: PBMCs or T cells enriched from blood (not recorded which). This receptor was obtained from a man between 25 and 39 years old who had recovered from COVID-19. This chain connects TRBV9 to TRBJ2-1; D is uncertain. CDR3 residues: CASSAFELVVNEQFF. Written as DNA, the CDR3 is TGTGCCAGCAGCGCCTTCGAGTTGGTAGTCAATGAGCAGTTCTTC. The variable domain in full, completed from reference TRBV9 and TRBJ2-1, reads DSGVTQTPKHLITATGQRVTLRCSPRSGDLSVYWYQQSLDQGLQFLIQYYNGEERAKGNILERFSAQQFPDLHSELNLSSLELGDSALYFCASSAFELVVNEQFFGPGTRLTVL.